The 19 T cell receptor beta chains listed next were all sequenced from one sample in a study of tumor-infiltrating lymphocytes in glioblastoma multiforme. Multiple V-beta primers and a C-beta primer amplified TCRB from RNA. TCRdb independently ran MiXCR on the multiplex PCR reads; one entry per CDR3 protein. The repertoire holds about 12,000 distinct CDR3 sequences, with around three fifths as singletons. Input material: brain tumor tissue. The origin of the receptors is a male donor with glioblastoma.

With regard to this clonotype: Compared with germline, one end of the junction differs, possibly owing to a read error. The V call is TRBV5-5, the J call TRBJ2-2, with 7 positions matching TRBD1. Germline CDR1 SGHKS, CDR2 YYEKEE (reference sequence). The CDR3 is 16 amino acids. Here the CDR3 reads CASSHVRQGYTGELFF. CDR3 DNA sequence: TGTGCCAGCAGCCACGTGCGACAGGGTTACACCGGGGAGCTATTTTTT. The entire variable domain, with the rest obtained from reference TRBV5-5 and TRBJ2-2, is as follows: DAGVTQSPTHLIKTRGQQVTLRCSPISGHKSVSWYQQVLGQGPQFIFQYYEKEERGRGNFPDRFSARQFPNYSSELNVNALLLGDSALYLCASSHVRQGYTGELFFGEGSRLTVL.

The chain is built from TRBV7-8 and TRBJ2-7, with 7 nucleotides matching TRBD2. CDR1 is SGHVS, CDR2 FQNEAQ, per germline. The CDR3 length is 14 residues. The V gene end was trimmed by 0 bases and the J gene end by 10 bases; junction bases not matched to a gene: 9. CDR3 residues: CASSLATGGSEQYF. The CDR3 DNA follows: TGTGCCAGCAGCTTAGCGACGGGGGGTTCCGAACAGTACTTC.

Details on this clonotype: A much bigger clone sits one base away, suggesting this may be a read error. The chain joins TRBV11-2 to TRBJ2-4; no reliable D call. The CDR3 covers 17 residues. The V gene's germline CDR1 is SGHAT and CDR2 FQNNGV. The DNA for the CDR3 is TGTGCAAGCAGCTATCACCCCTCAAATACAGAGAAAAACATTCAGTACTTC. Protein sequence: CASSYHPSNTEKNIQYF.

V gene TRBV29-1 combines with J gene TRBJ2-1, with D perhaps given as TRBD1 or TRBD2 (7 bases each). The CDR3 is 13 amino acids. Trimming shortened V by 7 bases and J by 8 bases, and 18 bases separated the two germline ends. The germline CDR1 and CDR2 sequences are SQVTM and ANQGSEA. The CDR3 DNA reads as TGCAGCGCTTCAAGACAGGGAGGGGATGAGCAGTTCTTC. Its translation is CSASRQGGDEQFF.

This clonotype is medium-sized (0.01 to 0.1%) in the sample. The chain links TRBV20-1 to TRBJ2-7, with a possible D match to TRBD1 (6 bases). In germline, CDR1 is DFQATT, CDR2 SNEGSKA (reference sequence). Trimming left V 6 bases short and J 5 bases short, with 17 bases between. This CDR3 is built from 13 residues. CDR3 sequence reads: CSARGGDLNEQYF. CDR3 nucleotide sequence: TGCAGTGCCCGAGGGGGAGATTTGAACGAGCAGTACTTC.

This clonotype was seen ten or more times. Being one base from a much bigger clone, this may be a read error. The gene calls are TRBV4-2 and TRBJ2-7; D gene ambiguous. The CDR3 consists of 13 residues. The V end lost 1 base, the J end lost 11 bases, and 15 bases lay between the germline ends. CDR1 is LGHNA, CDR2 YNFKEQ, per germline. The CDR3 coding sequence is TGTGCCAGCAGCCAAGGAGACGACTCTCGGAAGTACTTC. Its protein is CASSQGDDSRKYF.

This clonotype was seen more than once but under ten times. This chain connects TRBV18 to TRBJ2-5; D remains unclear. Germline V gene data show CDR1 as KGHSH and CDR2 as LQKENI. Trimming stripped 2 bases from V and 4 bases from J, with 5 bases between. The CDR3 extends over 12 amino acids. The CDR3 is CASSPERETQYF. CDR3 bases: TGTGCCAGCTCACCAGAACGAGAGACCCAGTACTTC.

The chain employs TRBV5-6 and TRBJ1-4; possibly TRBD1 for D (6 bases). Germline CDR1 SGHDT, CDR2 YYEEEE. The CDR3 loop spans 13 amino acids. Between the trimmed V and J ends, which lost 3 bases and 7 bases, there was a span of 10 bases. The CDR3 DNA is TGTGCCAGCAGCTGGGGGCAATCTGAAAAACTGTTTTTT. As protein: CASSWGQSEKLFF. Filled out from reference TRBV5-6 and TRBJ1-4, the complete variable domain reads DAGVTQSPTHLIKTRGQQVTLRCSPKSGHDTVSWYQQALGQGPQFIFQYYEEEERQRGNFPDRFSGHQFPNYSSELNVNALLLGDSALYLCASSWGQSEKLFFGSGTQLSVL.

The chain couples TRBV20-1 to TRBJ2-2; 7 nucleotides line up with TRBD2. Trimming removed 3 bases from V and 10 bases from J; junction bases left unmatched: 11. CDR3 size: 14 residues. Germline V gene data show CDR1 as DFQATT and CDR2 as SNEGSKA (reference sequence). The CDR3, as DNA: TGCAGTGCTAGGCTAGCGGTGAAGGTCGCGGAGCTGTTTTTT. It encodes CSARLAVKVAELFF.

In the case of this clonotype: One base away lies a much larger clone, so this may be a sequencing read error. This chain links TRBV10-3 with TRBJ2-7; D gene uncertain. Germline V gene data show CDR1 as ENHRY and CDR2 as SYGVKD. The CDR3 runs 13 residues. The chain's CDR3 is CATKNPSSYKQCF. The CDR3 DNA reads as TGTGCCACGAAAAACCCGAGCTCCTACAAGCAGTGCTTC.

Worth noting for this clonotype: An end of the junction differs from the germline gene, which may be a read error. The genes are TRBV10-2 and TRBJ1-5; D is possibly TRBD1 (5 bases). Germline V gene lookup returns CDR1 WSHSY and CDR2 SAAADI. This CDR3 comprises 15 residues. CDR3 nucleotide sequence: TGCGCCAGCAGACCCTTGGCGATAGGGGATCAACCCCAACATTTT. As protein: CASRPLAIGDQPQHF.

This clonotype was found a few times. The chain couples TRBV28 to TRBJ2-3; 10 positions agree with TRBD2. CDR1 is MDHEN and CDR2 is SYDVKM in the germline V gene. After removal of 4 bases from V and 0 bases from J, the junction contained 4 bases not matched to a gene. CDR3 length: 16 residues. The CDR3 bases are TGTGCCAGCAGTTCCTATAGCGGGAGGAGCACAGATACGCAGTATTTT. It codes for CASSSYSGRSTDTQYF.

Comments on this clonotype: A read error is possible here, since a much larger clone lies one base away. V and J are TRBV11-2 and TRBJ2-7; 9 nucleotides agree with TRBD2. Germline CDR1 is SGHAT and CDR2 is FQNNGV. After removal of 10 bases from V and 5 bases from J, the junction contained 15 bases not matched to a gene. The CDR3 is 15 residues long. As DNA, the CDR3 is TGTGCCACCGACGCGAGAGCGGGAGGTCTCCACGAGCAGTACTTC. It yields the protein CATDARAGGLHEQYF.

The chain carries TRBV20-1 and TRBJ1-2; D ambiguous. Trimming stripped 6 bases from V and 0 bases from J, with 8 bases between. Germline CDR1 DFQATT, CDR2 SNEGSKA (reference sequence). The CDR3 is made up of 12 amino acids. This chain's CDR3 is CSASRPNYGYTF. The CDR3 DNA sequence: TGCAGTGCCAGCCGGCCTAACTATGGCTACACCTTC.

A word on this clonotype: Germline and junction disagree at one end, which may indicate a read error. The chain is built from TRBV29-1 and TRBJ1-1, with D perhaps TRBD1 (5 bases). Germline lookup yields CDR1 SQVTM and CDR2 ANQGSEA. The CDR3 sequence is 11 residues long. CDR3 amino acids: CSVHRNTEAFF. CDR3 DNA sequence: TGCAGCGTCCACAGGAACACTGAAGCATTCTTT.

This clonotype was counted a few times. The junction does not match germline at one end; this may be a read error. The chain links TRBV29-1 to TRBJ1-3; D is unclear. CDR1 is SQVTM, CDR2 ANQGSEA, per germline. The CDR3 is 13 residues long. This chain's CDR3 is CGVGTNSGNAIYF. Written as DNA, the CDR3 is TGCGGCGTTGGAACAAACTCTGGAAACGCCATATATTTT.

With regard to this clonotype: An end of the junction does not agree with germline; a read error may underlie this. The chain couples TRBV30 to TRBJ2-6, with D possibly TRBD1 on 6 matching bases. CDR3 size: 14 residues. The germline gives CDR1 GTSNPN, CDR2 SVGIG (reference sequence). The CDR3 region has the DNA TGTGCCAGTACAGGGTGCTCTGGGGCCAACATCCTGACATTC. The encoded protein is CASTGCSGANILTF.

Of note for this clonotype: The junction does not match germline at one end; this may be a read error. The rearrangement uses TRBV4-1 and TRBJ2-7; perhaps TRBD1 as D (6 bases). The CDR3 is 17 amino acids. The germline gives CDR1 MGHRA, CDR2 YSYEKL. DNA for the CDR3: TGTGCCAGCAGCCGAGATCTAACAGGGTCAGGAAACTACGAGCAGTACTTC. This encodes CASSRDLTGSGNYEQYF.

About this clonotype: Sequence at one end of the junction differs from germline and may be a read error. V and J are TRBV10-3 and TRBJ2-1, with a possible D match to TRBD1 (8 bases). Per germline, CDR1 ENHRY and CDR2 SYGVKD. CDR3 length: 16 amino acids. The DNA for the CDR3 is TGCGCCATCAGTGGTCTCGGACCACAGGGGGGGCATGAGCGGTTCTTC. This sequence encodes CAISGLGPQGGHERFF.